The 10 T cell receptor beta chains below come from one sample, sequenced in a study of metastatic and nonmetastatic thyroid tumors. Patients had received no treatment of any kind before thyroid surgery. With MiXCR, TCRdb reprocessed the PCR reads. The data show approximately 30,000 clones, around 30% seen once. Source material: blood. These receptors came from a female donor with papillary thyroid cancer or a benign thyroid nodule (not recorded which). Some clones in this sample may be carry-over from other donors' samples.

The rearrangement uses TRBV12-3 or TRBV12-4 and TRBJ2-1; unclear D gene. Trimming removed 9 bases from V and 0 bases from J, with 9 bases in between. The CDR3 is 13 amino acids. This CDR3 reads CASGGNSYNEQFF. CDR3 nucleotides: TGTGCCAGTGGCGGAAACTCCTACAATGAGCAGTTCTTC.

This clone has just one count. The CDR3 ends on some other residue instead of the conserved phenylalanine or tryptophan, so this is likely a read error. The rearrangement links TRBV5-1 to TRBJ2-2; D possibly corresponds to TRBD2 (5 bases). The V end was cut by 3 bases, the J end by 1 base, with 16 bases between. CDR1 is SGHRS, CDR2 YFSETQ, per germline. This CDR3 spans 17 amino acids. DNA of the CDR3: TGCGCCAGCAGCTCCACACAGAGGGCCCTGAACACCGGGGAGCTGTTTTAT. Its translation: CASSSTQRALNTGELFY.

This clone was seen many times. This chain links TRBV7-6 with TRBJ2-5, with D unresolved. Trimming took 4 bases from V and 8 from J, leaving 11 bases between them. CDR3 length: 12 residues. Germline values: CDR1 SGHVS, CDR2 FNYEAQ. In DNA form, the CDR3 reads TGTGCCAGCAGCTCAAGAGGTAGTACCCAGTACTTC. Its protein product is CASSSRGSTQYF.

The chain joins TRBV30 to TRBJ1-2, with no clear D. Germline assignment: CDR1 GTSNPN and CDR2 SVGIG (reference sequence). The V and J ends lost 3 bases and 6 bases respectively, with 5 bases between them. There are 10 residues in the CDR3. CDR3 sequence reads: CAWRSNGYTF. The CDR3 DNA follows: TGTGCCTGGAGGAGTAATGGCTACACCTTC.

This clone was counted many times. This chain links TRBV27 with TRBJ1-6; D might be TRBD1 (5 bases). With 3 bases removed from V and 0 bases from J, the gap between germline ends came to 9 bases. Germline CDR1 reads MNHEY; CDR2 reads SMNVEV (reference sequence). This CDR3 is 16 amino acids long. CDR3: CASSLTASSYNSPLHF. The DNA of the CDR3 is TGTGCCAGCAGTTTGACAGCTTCCTCCTATAATTCACCCCTCCACTTT.

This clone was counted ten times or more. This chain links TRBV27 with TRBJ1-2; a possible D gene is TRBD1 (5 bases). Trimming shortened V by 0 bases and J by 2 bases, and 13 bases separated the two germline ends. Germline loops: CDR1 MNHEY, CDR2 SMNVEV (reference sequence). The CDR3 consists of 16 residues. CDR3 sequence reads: CASSLSSGTLNYGYTF. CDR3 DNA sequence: TGTGCCAGCAGTTTATCCTCAGGGACCTTAAACTATGGCTACACCTTC.

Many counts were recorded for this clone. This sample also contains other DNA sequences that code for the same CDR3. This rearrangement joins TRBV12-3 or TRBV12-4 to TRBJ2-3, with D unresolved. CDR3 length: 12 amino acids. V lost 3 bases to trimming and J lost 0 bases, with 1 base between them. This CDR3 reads CASSFSTDTQYF. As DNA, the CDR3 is TGTGCCAGCAGTTTTAGCACAGATACGCAGTATTTT.

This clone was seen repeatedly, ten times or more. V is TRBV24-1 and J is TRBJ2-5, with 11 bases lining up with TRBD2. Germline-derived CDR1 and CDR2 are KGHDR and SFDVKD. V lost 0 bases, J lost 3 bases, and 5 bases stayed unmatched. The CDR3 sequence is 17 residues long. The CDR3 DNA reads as TGTGCCACCAGTGATTTGAGCCCGACTAGCGGGAAAGAGACCCAGTACTTC. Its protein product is CATSDLSPTSGKETQYF.

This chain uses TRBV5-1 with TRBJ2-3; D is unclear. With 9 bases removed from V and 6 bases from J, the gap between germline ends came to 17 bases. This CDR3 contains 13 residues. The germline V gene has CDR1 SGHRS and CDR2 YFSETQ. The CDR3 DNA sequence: TGCGCCATAAACAGTGGTAAAGTCGATACGCAGTATTTT. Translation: CAINSGKVDTQYF.

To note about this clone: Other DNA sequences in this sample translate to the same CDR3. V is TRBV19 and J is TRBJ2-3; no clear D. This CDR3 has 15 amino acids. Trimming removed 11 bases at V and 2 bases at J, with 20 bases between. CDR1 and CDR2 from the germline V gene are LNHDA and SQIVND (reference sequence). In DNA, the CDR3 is TGTGCCTCGGCGCCGGGCCTAGTGGTCACAGATACGCAGTATTTT. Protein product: CASAPGLVVTDTQYF.